A selection of T cell receptor beta chains follows, all from one sample in a study of blood T cell repertoires in COVID-19. The method was immunoSEQ multiplex PCR; TCRdb's version includes in-frame clones alone and lacks a portion of them. The sample gives over 110,000 clones, about 87% of which show up once; about 28% is in the top ten. The sequenced sample was peripheral blood. The receptor set was obtained from a human donor in a cohort sampled during active COVID-19. Each CDR3 is given with its conserved first and last residue. D genes are given only for firm matches. Size is omitted from some rows. Given values are once, few, many or a class for expanded clones.

clone_size | j_call | v_call | d_call | cdr3_aa | cdr3_nt
. | TRBJ2-1 | TRBV5-4 | . | CASSSSRGEQFF | TGTGCCAGCAGCTCCTCGAGGGGGGAGCAGTTCTTC
. | TRBJ2-7 | TRBV7-6 | TRBD2 | CASSLSGGAYEQYF | TGTGCCAGCAGCTTATCGGGGGGGGCCTACGAGCAGTACTTC
. | TRBJ1-1 | TRBV7-2 | . | CASSLTTGTEAFF | TGTGCCAGCAGCTTGACAACAGGGACTGAAGCTTTCTTT
. | TRBJ1-4 | TRBV5-1 | TRBD1 | CASTADRGTNEKLFF | TGCGCCAGCACCGCTGACAGGGGAACTAATGAAAAACTGTTTTTT
. | TRBJ2-3 | TRBV11-2 | TRBD2 | CASRRLAGGRTQYF | TGTGCCAGCAGAAGACTAGCGGGGGGGCGGACGCAGTATTTT
. | TRBJ2-5 | TRBV4-2 | . | CASSLQGSLKETQYF | TGTGCCAGCAGCCTCCAGGGAAGCTTAAAAGAGACCCAGTACTTC
. | TRBJ1-3 | TRBV9 | . | CASSSSETSYSGNTIYF | TGTGCCAGCAGCTCCTCGGAGACTTCCTACTCTGGAAACACCATATATTTT
few | TRBJ1-4 | TRBV30 | . | CAWSVGQGGKLFF | TGTGCCTGGAGTGTAGGGCAGGGAGGAAAACTGTTTTTT
. | TRBJ1-1 | TRBV5-1 | . | CASSLDGQNTEAFF | TGCGCCAGCAGCTTGGATGGGCAAAACACTGAAGCTTTCTTT
. | TRBJ2-2 | TRBV10-2 | . | CASSEWSITGTGELFF | TGCGCCAGCAGTGAGTGGTCCATAACAGGGACCGGGGAGCTGTTTTTT
. | TRBJ2-5 | TRBV30 | . | CAWSVVGGGETQYF | TGTGCCTGGAGTGTAGTAGGGGGGGGAGAGACCCAGTACTTC
. | TRBJ2-7 | TRBV7-8 | TRBD1 | CASSLSRDRPYEQYF | TGTGCCAGCAGCTTATCCCGGGACAGGCCGTACGAGCAGTACTTC
. | TRBJ2-3 | TRBV29-1 | TRBD2 | CSVDTSGGATDTQYF | TGCAGCGTTGATACCAGCGGGGGGGCCACAGATACGCAGTATTTT
. | TRBJ2-2 | TRBV19 | TRBD2 | CASSPSGENTGELFF | TGTGCCAGTAGTCCAAGCGGGGAAAACACCGGGGAGCTGTTTTTT
once | TRBJ2-1 | TRBV9 | . | CASSWGGGYNEQFF | TGTGCCAGCAGTTGGGGGGGCGGGTACAATGAGCAGTTCTTC
few | TRBJ1-6 | TRBV6-5 | . | CASSYVDTYSPLHF | TGTGCCAGCAGTTACGTAGACACTTATTCACCCCTCCACTTT
. | TRBJ2-2 | TRBV7-2 | . | CASSLALTGRPQLFF | TGTGCCAGCAGCTTAGCGCTTACGGGGAGGCCTCAGCTGTTTTTT
. | TRBJ2-6 | TRBV13 | . | CASSLRLSGANVLTF | TGTGCCAGCAGCTTGCGTCTCTCTGGGGCCAACGTCCTGACTTTC
. | TRBJ2-1 | TRBV2 | TRBD2 | CASTSGVSYNEQFF | TGTGCCAGCACTAGCGGGGTCTCCTACAATGAGCAGTTCTTC
once | TRBJ1-2 | TRBV19 | . | CASAGEDSPYGYTF | TGTGCCAGTGCTGGCGAGGACAGCCCCTATGGCTACACCTTC
. | TRBJ2-6 | TRBV3-1/TRBV3-2 | . | CASSFARAPTRSGANVLTF | TGTGCCAGCAGCTTTGCCAGGGCACCAACCCGCTCTGGGGCCAACGTCCTGACTTTC
few | TRBJ2-7 | TRBV5-4 | . | CASSPGQFPTYEQYF | TGTGCCAGCAGCCCCGGACAGTTTCCAACCTACGAGCAGTACTTC
. | TRBJ2-1 | TRBV7-2 | TRBD2 | CASSSWTSGGYNEQFF | TGTGCCAGCAGCTCCTGGACTAGCGGGGGGTACAATGAGCAGTTCTTC
. | TRBJ1-1 | TRBV18 | . | CASSPRGGANTEAFF | TGTGCCAGCTCACCAAGAGGGGGGGCAAACACTGAAGCTTTCTTT
. | TRBJ2-2 | TRBV30 | TRBD1 | CACWDRAAGELFF | TGTGCCTGTTGGGACAGGGCGGCCGGGGAGCTGTTTTTT
. | TRBJ2-1 | TRBV6-6 | . | CASSLNRYNEQFF | TGTGCCAGCAGTCTGAACAGGTACAATGAGCAGTTCTTC